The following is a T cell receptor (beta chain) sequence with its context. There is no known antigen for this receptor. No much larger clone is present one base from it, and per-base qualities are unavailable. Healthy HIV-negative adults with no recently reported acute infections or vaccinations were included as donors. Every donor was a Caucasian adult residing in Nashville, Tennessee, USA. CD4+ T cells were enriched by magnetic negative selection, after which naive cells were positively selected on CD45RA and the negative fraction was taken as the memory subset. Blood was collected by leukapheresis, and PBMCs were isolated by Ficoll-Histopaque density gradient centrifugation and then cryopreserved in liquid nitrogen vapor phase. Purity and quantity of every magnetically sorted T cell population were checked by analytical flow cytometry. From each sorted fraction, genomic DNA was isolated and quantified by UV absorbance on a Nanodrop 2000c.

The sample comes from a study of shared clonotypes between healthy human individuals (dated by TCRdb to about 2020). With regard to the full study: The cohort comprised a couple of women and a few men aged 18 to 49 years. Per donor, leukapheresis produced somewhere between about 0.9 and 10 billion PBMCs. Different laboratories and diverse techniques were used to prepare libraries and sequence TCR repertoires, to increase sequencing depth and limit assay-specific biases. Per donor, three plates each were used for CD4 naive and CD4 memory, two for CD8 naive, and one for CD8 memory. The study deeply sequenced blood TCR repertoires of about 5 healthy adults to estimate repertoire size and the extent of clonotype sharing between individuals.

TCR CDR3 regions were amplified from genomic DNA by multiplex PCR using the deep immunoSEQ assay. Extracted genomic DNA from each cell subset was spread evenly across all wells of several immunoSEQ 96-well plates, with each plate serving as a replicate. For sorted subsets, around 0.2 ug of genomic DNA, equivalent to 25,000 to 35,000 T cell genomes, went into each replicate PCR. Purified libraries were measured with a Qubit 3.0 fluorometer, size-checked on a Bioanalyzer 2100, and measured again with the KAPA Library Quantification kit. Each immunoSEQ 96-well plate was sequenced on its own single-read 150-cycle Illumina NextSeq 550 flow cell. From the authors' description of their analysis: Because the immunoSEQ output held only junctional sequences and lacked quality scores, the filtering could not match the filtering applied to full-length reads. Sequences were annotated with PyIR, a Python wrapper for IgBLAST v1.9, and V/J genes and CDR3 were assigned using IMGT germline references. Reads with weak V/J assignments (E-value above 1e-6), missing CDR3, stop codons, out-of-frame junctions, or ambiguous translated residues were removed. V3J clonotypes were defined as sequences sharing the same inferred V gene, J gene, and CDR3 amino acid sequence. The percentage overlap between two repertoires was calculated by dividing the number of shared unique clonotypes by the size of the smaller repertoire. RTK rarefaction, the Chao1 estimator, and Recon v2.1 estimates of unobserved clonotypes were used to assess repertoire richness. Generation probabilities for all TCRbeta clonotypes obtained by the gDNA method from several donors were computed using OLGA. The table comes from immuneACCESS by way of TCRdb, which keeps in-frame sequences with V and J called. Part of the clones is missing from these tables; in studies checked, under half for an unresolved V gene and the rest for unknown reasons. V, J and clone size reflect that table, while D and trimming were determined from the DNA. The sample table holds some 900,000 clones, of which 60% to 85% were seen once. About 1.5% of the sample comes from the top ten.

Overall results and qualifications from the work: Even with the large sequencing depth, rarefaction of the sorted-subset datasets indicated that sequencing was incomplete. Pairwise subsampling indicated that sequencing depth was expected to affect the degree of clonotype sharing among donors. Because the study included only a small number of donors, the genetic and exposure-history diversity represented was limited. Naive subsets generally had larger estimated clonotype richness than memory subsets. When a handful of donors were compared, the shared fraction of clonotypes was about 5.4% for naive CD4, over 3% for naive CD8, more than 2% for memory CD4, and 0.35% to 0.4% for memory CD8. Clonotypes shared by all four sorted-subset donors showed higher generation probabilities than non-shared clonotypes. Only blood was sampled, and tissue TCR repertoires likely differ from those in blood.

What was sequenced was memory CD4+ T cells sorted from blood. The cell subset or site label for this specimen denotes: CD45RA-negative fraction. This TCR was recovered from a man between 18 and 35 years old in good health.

CDR3 protein: CAWSGGGGDQPQHF. The base sequence is TGTGCCTGGAGTGGGGGCGGGGGGGATCAGCCCCAGCATTTT. Recombination linked TRBV30 to TRBJ1-5; TRBD1 is possibly the D segment (5 matching bases). V sheds 1 base and J sheds 5 bases, leaving 12 bases between their ends. Taken from cysteine to phenylalanine, the CDR3 has 14 residues. CDR3 DNA only is kept here, 42 bases in frame from base 1. The germline V gene (reference sequence) specifies GTSNPN as CDR1 and SVGIG as CDR2.